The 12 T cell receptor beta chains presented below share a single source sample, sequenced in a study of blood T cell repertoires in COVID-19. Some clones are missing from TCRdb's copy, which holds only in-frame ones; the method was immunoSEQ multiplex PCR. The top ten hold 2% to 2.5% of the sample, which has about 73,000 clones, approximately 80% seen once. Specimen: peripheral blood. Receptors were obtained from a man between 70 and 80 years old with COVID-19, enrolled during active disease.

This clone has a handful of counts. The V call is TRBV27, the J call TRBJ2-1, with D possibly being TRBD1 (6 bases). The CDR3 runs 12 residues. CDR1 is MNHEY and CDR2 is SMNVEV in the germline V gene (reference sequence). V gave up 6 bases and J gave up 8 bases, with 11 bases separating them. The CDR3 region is CASRTGFHEQFF. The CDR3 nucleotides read TGTGCCAGCAGAACAGGGTTCCATGAGCAGTTCTTC.

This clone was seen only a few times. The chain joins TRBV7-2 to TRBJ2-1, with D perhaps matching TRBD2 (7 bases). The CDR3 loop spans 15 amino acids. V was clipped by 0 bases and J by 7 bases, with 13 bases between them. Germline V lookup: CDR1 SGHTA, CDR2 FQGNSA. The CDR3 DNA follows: TGTGCCAGCAGCTTAGCGCGGGGAGGGGGGAATGAGCAGTTCTTC. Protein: CASSLARGGGNEQFF.

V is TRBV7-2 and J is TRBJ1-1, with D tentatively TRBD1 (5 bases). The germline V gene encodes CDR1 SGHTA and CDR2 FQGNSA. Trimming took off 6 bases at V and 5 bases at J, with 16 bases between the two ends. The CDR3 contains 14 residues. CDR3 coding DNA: TGTGCCAGCAGTTCCCAGGGATCTTGGACTGAAGCTTTCTTT. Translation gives CASSSQGSWTEAFF.

The CDR3 is CASSFSGGSYNEQFF. CDR3 nucleotides: TGCGCCAGCAGCTTTAGCGGGGGCTCCTACAATGAGCAGTTCTTC. This chain joins TRBV5-1 and TRBJ2-1, with TRBD2 identical over 9 bases. CDR3 length equals 15 residues. In germline, CDR1 is SGHRS, CDR2 YFSETQ. With 2 bases clipped from V and 0 bases from J, the junction kept 0 bases outside the gene matches.

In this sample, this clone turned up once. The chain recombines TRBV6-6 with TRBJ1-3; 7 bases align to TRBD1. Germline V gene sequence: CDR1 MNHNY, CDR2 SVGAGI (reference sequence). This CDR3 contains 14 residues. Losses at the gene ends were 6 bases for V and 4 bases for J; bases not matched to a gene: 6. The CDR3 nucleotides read TGTGCCAGCAGCACGGGACAGATCGGAAACACCATATATTTT. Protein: CASSTGQIGNTIYF.

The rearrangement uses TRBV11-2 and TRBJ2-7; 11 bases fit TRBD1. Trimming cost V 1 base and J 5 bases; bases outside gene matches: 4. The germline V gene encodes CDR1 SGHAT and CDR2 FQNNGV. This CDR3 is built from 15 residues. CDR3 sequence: CASSLGGQGVHEQYF. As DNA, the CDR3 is TGTGCCAGCAGCTTAGGGGGACAGGGGGTTCACGAGCAGTACTTC.

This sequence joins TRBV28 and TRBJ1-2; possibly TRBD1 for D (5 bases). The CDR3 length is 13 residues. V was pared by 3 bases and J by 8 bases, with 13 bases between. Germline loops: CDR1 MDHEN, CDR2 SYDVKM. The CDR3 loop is CASSFIGREGYTF. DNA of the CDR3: TGTGCCAGCAGTTTCATTGGCAGGGAAGGCTACACCTTC.

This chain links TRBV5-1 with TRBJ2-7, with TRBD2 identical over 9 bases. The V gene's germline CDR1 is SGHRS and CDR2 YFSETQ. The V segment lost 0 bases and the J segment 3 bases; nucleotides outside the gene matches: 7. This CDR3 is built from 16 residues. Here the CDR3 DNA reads TGCGCCAGCAGCTTGGTGGCTAGCGGGATAAACTACGAGCAGTACTTC. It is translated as CASSLVASGINYEQYF.

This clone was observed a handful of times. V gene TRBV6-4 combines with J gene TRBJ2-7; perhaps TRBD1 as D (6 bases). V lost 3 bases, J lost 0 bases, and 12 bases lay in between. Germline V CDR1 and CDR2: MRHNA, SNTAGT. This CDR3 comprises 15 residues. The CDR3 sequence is CASSELAGASYEQYF. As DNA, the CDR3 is TGTGCCAGCAGTGAGTTAGCAGGGGCCTCCTACGAGCAGTACTTC.

Here the CDR3 reads CASRLHGTSRGDEQFF. DNA of the CDR3: TGTGCCAGCAGACTTCACGGGACTAGCAGAGGGGATGAGCAGTTCTTC. The chain uses TRBV28 and TRBJ2-1, with TRBD2 identical over 9 bases. The V gene's germline CDR1 is MDHEN and CDR2 SYDVKM. The CDR3 runs to 16 residues. V lost 6 bases, J lost 8 bases, and 14 bases stayed unmatched.

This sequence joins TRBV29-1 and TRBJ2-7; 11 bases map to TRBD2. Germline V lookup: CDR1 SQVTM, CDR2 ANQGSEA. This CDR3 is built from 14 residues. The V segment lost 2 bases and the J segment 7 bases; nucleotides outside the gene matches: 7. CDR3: CSVERLAGRGEQYF. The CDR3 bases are TGCAGCGTTGAAAGACTAGCGGGACGGGGAGAGCAGTACTTC.

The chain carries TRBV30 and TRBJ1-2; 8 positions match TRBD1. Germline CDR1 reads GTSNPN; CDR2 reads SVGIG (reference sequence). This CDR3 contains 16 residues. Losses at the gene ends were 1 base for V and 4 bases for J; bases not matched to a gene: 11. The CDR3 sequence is CAWSALTGAYSYGYTF. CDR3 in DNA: TGTGCCTGGAGTGCGTTGACAGGGGCGTATAGCTATGGCTACACCTTC. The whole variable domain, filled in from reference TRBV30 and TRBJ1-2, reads SQTIHQWPATLVQPVGSPLSLECTVEGTSNPNLYWYRQAAGRGLQLLFYSVGIGQISSEVPQNLSASRPQDRQFILSSKKLLLSDSGFYLCAWSALTGAYSYGYTFGSGTRLTVV.